This T cell receptor (beta chain) originates from a study of tumor-infiltrating lymphocytes in oesophageal squamous cell carcinoma. The CDR3 runs to 15 residues. CDR1 SGHTA and CDR2 FQGTGA come from the germline V gene. Between the trimmed V and J ends, which lost 0 bases and 11 bases, there was a span of 19 bases. TCRdb reanalysed the PCR reads using MiXCR and keeps one entry per CDR3 protein. The sample lists more than 9,500 distinct CDR3 sequences; roughly half were seen once. The genes are TRBV7-3 and TRBJ2-5; a weak D match, TRBD1 (8 bases). The receptor was derived from a male donor with esophageal squamous cell carcinoma. The sequenced material came from esophageal tumor tissue. CDR3: CASSLTLDREGEQYF. Here the CDR3 DNA reads TGTGCCAGCAGCTTAACACTGGACAGGGAGGGGGAGCAGTACTTC.